A single T cell receptor (beta chain) is shown here with its context. Its specificity is unknown. Each donor supplied 8 to 10 milliliters of peripheral blood. Samples each yielded at least 5 micrograms of total RNA. The sample is drawn from a study of blood T cells in healthy people across ages. Study-level points and caveats: Age showed a roughly linear inverse relationship with TCR beta diversity per million T cells. In the absence of known donor CMV status, changes in expanded clonotypes were possibly confounded.

Primed by a sample-barcoded 5' primer and a J-beta primer mix, a second PCR proceeded for about 7 to 11 cycles. Using its own MiXCR run on the 5' RACE reads, TCRdb lists one record per CDR3 protein. The sample comprises approximately 900,000 distinct CDR3 sequences, around 48% of which are singletons, and roughly 13% rests with the top ten. The CDR3 runs to 15 residues. Sample: blood. This TCR derives from a man aged 25-45 years in good health. This chain uses TRBV21-1 with TRBJ2-7. TRBV21-1 is shown as a pseudogene. The CDR3 coding sequence is TGTGCCAGAACTGTTATCGACAGGAGCTCCTACGAGCAGTACTTC. This translates into CARTVIDRSSYEQYF.